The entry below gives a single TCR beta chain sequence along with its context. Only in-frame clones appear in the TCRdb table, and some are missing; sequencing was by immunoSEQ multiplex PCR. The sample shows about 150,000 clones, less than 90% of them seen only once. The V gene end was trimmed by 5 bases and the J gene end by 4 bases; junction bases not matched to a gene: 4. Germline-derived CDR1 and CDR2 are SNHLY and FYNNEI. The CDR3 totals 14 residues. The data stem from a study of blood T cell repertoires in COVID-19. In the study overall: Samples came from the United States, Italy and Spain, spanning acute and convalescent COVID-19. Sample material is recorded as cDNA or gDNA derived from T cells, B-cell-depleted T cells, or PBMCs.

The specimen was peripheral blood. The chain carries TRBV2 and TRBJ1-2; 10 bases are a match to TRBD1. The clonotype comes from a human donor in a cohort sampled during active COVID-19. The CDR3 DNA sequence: TGTGCCAGCAGTATCGGGACAGGGGTCTATGGCTACACCTTC. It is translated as CASSIGTGVYGYTF.